What follows are 6 T cell receptor beta chains derived from one specimen sequenced in a study of shared clonotypes between healthy human individuals. Measured with immunoSEQ multiplex PCR; TCRdb has only the in-frame clones, and not every one. The sample includes 650,000 to 700,000 clones, around 90% of them seen just once. Source material: memory CD8+ T cells from PBMCs. This sample's subset: CD45RO+ cells pooled with CCR7-negative TemRA cells. These receptors originate from a man younger than 30 in good health. Some clones in this sample may be carry-over from other donors' samples.

The chain recombines TRBV4-3 with TRBJ1-2, with D possibly TRBD1 on 5 matching bases. CDR1 is LGHNA, CDR2 YSLEER, per germline. This CDR3 contains 18 residues. V lost 0 bases and J lost 7, with 24 bases in between. The CDR3 reads CASSQEVIPAGLGGGYTF. As DNA, the CDR3 is TGCGCCAGCAGCCAAGAGGTCATCCCGGCAGGCCTGGGGGGTGGCTACACCTTC.

The V call is TRBV9, the J call TRBJ2-7; weak D call: TRBD2 (6 bases). The V end was cut by 3 bases, the J end by 1 base, with 17 bases between. Looked up from germline, CDR1 is SGDLS and CDR2 is YYNGEE. The CDR3 contains 16 residues. This chain's CDR3 is CASSAGGGGASYEQYF. The CDR3 DNA is TGTGCCAGCAGCGCCGGGGGTGGCGGGGCTTCCTACGAGCAGTACTTC.

The rearrangement links TRBV9 to TRBJ1-2, with a possible D match to TRBD1 (5 bases). V gave up 3 bases and J gave up 5 bases, with 17 bases separating them. This CDR3 region has 15 residues. The germline CDR1 and CDR2 sequences are SGDLS and YYNGEE. CDR3: CASSAAGHSPYGYTF. CDR3 nucleotide sequence: TGTGCCAGCAGCGCAGCTGGACATTCTCCGTATGGCTACACCTTC.

Regarding this clone: The conserved final phenylalanine or tryptophan is absent from the CDR3, which likely points to a read error. The limits of the CDR3 on the DNA are not certain, so only TCRdb's listed CDR3 is given. V and J are TRBV20-1 and TRBJ1-2. The CDR3 comprises 11 residues, both ends counted. Per the germline V gene, CDR1 is DFQATT and CDR2 is SNEGSKA (reference sequence). CDR3 region: CSARDVYPQEV.

The chain couples TRBV5-6 to TRBJ2-5; no definite D call. Trimming removed 5 bases from V and 0 bases from J, with 11 bases in between. The CDR3 totals 14 residues. CDR1 is SGHDT and CDR2 is YYEEEE in the germline V gene. The CDR3 region has the DNA TGTGCCAGCAGACCTGCAGGTGACCAAGAGACCCAGTACTTC. This gives the protein CASRPAGDQETQYF. Full variable domain (outside the CDR3, taken from reference TRBV5-6 and TRBJ2-5): DAGVTQSPTHLIKTRGQQVTLRCSPKSGHDTVSWYQQALGQGPQFIFQYYEEEERQRGNFPDRFSGHQFPNYSSELNVNALLLGDSALYLCASRPAGDQETQYFGPGTRLLVL.

The sample holds one count of this clone. The chain combines TRBV4-1 with TRBJ1-1; no reliable D call. This CDR3 contains 14 residues. Germline V gene data show CDR1 as MGHRA and CDR2 as YSYEKL. The V end lost 3 bases, the J end lost 0 bases, and 8 bases lay between the germline ends. The CDR3: CASSHTGMNTEAFF. CDR3 bases: TGCGCCAGCAGCCATACGGGAATGAACACTGAAGCTTTCTTT.